This TCR beta chain appears in the sequencing data of a study of T cells after yellow fever vaccination. Overall study results and limits: Researchers report a weaker secondary response that nonetheless peaked faster, day 5 versus 15.

This clonotype was counted many times. Antigen: not known. The CDR3 runs to 20 residues. CDR1 and CDR2 (germline): MNHEY, SVGAGI. V lost 2 bases and J 4 bases, leaving 26 bases between the germline ends. They built TCR cDNA with 5'RACE template switching, a step that put in a universal primer site and UMIs. TCRdb processed the 5' RACE reads anew with MiXCR; each CDR3 protein has one entry. The data hold 250,000 to 400,000 distinct CDR3 sequences, with roughly 3.9% observed a single time. J is TRBJ1-4 and V is TRBV6-5; tentative D call: TRBD1 (5 bases). Specimen: PBMCs, collected 5 days after the yellow fever booster vaccination. This TCR was sampled from a man in his late teens or twenties who received the YFV17D yellow fever vaccine. In DNA form, the CDR3 reads TGTGCCAGCAGTTACAAACGCGGGGCGACTCTTGGCTCTGGTAATGAAAAACTGTTTTTT. Protein product: CASSYKRGATLGSGNEKLFF.